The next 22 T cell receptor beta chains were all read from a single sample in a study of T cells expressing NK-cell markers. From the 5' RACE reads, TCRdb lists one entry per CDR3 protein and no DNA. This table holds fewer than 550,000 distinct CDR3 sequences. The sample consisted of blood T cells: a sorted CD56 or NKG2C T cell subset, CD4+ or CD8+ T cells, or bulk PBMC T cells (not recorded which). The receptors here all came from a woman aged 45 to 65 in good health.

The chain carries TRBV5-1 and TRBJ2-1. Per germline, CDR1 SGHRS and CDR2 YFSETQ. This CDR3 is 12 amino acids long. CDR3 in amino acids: CASSSATGEQFF.

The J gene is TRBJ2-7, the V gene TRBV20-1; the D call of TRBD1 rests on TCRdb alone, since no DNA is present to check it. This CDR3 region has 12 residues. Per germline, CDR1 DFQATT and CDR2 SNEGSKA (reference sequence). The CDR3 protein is CSASAQGYEQYF.

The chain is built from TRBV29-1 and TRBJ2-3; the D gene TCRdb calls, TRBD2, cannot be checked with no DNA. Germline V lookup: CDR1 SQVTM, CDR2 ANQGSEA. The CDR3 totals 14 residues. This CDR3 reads CSGHRGLSTDTQYF.

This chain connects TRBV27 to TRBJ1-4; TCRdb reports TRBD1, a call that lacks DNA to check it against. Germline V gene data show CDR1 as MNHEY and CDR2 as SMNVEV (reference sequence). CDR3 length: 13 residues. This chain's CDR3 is CASGGDTGGKLFF.

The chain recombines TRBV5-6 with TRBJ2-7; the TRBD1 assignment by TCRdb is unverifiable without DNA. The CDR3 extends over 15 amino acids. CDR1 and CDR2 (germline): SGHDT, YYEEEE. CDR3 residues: CASSLGTGSLLEQYF.

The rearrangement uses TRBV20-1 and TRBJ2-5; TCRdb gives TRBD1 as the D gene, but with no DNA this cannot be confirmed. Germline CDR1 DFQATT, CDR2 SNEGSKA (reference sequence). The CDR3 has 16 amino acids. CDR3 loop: CSARDLGTVFPETQYF.

CDR3 region: CASSLWVVETQYF. V and J are TRBV28 and TRBJ2-5. Germline V gene data show CDR1 as MDHEN and CDR2 as SYDVKM. The CDR3 sequence is 13 residues long.

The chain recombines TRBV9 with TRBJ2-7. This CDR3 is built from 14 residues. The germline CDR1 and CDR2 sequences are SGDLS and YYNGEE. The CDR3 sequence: CASSYGSASYEQYF.

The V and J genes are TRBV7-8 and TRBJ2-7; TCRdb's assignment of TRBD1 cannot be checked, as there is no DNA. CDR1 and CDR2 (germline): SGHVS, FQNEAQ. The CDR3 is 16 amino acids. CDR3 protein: CASSSDRGVSSYEQYF.

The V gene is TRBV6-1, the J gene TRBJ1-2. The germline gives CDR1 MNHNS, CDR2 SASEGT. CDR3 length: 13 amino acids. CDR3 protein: CASSYTRQDGYTF.

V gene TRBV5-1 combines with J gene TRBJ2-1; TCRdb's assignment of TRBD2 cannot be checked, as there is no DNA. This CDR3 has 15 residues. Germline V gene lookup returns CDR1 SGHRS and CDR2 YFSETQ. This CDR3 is CASSLAGGGKNEQFF.

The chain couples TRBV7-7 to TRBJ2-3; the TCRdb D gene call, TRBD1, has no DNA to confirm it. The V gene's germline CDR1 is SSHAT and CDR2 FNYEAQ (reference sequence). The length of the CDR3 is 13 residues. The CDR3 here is CASSPQGGVTQYF.

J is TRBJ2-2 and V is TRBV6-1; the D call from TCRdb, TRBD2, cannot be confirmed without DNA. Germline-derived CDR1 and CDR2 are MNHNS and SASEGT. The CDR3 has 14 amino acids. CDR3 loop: CASKTRPNTGELFF.

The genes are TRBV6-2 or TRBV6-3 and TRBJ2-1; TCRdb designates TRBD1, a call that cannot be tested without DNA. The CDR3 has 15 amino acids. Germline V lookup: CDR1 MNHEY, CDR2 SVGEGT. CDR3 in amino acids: CASTEDSSGVVEQFF.

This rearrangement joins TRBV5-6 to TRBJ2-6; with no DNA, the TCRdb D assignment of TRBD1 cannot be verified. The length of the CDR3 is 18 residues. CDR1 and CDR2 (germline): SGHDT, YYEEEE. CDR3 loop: CASSPRRGHNSGANVLTF.

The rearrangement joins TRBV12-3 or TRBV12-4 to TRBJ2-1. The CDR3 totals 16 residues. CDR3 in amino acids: CASSPHLLDTYNEQFF.

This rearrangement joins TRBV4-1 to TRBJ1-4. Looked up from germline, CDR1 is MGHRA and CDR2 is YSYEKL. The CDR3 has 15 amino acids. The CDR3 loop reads CASSPAAATNEKLFF.

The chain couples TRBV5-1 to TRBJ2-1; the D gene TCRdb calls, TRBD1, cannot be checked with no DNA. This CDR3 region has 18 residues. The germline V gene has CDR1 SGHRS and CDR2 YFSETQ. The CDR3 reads CASSLAPGRTSSYNEQFF.

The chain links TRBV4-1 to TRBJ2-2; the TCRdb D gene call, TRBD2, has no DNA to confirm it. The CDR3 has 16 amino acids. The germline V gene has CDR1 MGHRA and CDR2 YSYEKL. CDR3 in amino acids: CASSRLAGDSAGELFF.

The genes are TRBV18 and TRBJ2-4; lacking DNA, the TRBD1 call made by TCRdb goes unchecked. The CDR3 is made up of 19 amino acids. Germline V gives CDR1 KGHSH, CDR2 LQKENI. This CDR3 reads CASSPTGQGRTIAKNIQYF.

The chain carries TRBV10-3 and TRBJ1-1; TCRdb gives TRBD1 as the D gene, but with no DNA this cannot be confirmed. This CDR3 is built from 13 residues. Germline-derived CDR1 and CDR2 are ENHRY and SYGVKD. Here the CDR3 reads CATSQGANTEAFF.

The CDR3 loop is CAWRTGREQFF. This chain connects TRBV30 to TRBJ2-1; TCRdb reports TRBD1, a call that lacks DNA to check it against. Looked up from germline, CDR1 is GTSNPN and CDR2 is SVGIG (reference sequence). This CDR3 region has 11 residues.